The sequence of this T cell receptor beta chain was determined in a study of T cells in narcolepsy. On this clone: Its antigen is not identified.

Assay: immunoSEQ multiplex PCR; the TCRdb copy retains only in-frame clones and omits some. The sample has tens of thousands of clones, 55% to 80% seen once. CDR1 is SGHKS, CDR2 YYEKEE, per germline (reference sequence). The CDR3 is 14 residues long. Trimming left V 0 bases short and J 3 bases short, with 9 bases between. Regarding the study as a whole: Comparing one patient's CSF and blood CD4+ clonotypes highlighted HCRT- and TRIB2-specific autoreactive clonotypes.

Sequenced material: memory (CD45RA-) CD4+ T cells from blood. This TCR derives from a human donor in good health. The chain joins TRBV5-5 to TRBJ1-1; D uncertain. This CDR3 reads CASSLVTRDTEAFF. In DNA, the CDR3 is TGTGCCAGCAGCTTGGTTACCCGGGACACTGAAGCTTTCTTT.